The subject of this entry is one T cell receptor beta chain. Its antigen is unknown. This entry belongs to a study of T cell responses to AZD1222 COVID-19 vaccine. Study-level points and caveats: At study baseline, merely five or six AZD1222 recipients were seropositive.

Trimming removed 3 bases at V and 0 bases at J, with 8 bases between. Germline loops: CDR1 MNHEY, CDR2 SMNVEV (reference sequence). This CDR3 spans 14 amino acids. Here immunoSEQ multiplex PCR was the method, and the copy in TCRdb shows in-frame clones only, minus some. The data show 150,000 to 200,000 clones, over 80% seen once. This sequence joins TRBV27 and TRBJ1-1; D ambiguous. The source material was peripheral blood, sampled on day 0 of AZD1222 vaccination. The sequence derives from an adult in good health. CDR3 nucleotide sequence: TGTGCCAGCAGTTTTGCAGCCATGAACACTGAAGCTTTCTTT. This translates into CASSFAAMNTEAFF.